Listed here are 17 T cell receptor beta chains from one sample, sequenced in a study of CD8 T cells in ankylosing spondylitis. The study, taken as a whole, reports: Typical of ankylosing spondylitis blood, it appeared, was a TCR beta motif of roughly eight highly homologous variants.

No antigen is known for these receptors. In TCRdb, the 5' RACE reads were re-called with MiXCR into one record per CDR3 protein. There are some 700,000 distinct CDR3 sequences in the sample; 15% to 20% occur only once, and around 19% lies in the top ten. Sequenced input: blood, either unsorted or a sorted T cell fraction (not recorded which). The receptor source for this set is a male donor with ankylosing spondylitis.

This clonotype was recorded a few times. This sequence joins TRBV5-1 and TRBJ2-6, with TRBD1 matching 10 bases. The CDR3 contains 18 residues. Germline V gene sequence: CDR1 SGHRS, CDR2 YFSETQ. The V and J ends lost 3 bases and 4 bases, in that order; junction bases with no gene match: 10. This chain's CDR3 is CASSSSGTGDLGANVLTF. For the CDR3, the DNA is TGCGCCAGCAGCTCTTCCGGGACAGGGGATTTAGGGGCCAACGTCCTGACTTTC.

This clonotype was counted once. The J gene is TRBJ2-1, the V gene TRBV7-2, with 8 bases aligning to TRBD2. V trimming: 5 bases; J trimming: 9 bases; junction bases outside the gene matches: 18. The CDR3 extends over 17 amino acids. Germline lookup yields CDR1 SGHTA and CDR2 FQGNSA. CDR3 in amino acids: CASSKRAAGGGIGEQFF. DNA for the CDR3: TGTGCCAGCAGCAAAAGGGCCGCTGGCGGGGGGATAGGTGAGCAGTTCTTC.

This clonotype came up a few times. V is TRBV6-1 and J is TRBJ2-1; the D gene is possibly TRBD2 (6 bases). The CDR3 is 16 residues long. The germline gives CDR1 MNHNS, CDR2 SASEGT. V was cut by 5 bases and J by 5 bases, with 19 bases left in between. The CDR3 DNA sequence: TGTGCCAGCAGTCCGCAATACGGGAGCCACGACAATGAGCAGTTCTTC. It encodes CASSPQYGSHDNEQFF.

This clonotype was counted only a few times. This sequence joins TRBV4-3 and TRBJ2-7, with D unresolved. The CDR3 runs 13 residues. Trimming stripped 1 base from V and 5 bases from J, with 9 bases between. The germline gives CDR1 LGHNA, CDR2 YSLEER. The CDR3 is CASSQVENDEQYF. Here the CDR3 DNA reads TGCGCCAGCAGCCAAGTTGAGAACGACGAGCAGTACTTC.

This chain uses TRBV20-1 with TRBJ2-7; 12 bases are a match to TRBD2. CDR1 is DFQATT and CDR2 is SNEGSKA in the germline V gene (reference sequence). CDR3 length: 18 residues. The J segment lost 1 base and the V segment lost 0 bases, leaving 10 bases of the junction unmatched. The CDR3 loop is CSARDPRLAGASSYEQYF. Written as DNA, the CDR3 is TGCAGTGCTAGAGATCCTCGACTAGCGGGGGCCTCTTCCTACGAGCAGTACTTC.

About this clonotype itself: The conserved final phenylalanine or tryptophan is absent from the CDR3, which likely points to a read error. The chain couples TRBV12-3 or TRBV12-4 to TRBJ1-4; no clear D. CDR3 size: 15 residues. V was trimmed by 6 bases and J by 7 bases, leaving 18 bases between them. As DNA, the CDR3 is TGTGCCAGCAGACTCTCCCAGATCAGAGGTGAAAAACTGTTTTGT. This gives the protein CASRLSQIRGEKLFC.

This chain connects TRBV20-1 to TRBJ2-3; tentatively, D is TRBD2 (6 bases). V was cut by 6 bases and J by 8 bases, with 15 bases left in between. Germline V gene lookup returns CDR1 DFQATT and CDR2 SNEGSKA (reference sequence). This CDR3 contains 12 residues. CDR3 nucleotides: TGCAGTGCCCAGCCCTGGGGAGGTACGCAGTATTTT. This gives the protein CSAQPWGGTQYF.

V usage is TRBV6-5 and J usage is TRBJ1-2; 8 bases agree with TRBD1. Trimming removed 7 bases from V and 4 bases from J; junction bases left unmatched: 11. CDR1 is MNHEY and CDR2 is SVGAGI in the germline V gene. The CDR3 covers 15 residues. CDR3 nucleotide sequence: TGTGCCAGCACTTATACCGGGACAGGCGTCTATGGCTACACCTTC. Translation gives CASTYTGTGVYGYTF.

The chain uses TRBV9 and TRBJ2-1; D might be TRBD1 (6 bases). The germline V gene encodes CDR1 SGDLS and CDR2 YYNGEE. Trimming pared 3 bases from V and 12 bases from J, leaving 22 bases between. The CDR3 is 15 amino acids. The CDR3 here is CASSAGEGPSRGQFF. The CDR3 nucleotides are TGTGCCAGCAGCGCTGGTGAGGGACCCTCCAGGGGGCAGTTCTTC.

This clonotype was detected only a few times. The CDR3 coding sequence is TGTGCCAGCAGCCCCTCCGCTAGCGTCAATGAGCAGTTCTTC. Translating gives CASSPSASVNEQFF. The V gene is TRBV7-3, the J gene TRBJ2-1; D might be TRBD2 (6 bases). Between the trimmed V and J ends, which lost 5 bases and 6 bases, there was a span of 14 bases. The CDR3 contains 14 residues. Germline V gives CDR1 SGHTA, CDR2 FQGTGA.

This clonotype was detected a few times. The V and J genes are TRBV9 and TRBJ2-5; D might be TRBD1 (6 bases). CDR1 SGDLS and CDR2 YYNGEE come from the germline V gene. The germline V and J ends were trimmed by 3 bases and 2 bases, with 20 bases remaining between them. This CDR3 is 17 amino acids long. CDR3 protein: CASSARAIIGGQETQYF. CDR3 nucleotides: TGTGCCAGCAGCGCCAGAGCTATTATAGGGGGTCAAGAGACCCAGTACTTC.

This clonotype was seen more than once but under ten times. In DNA form, the CDR3 reads TGTGCCAGCAGCGGGGGGGTAGGATCACCCCTCCACTTT. Protein: CASSGGVGSPLHF. This chain uses TRBV6-6 with TRBJ1-6; a weak D match, TRBD1 (5 bases). From germline, CDR1 is MNHNY and CDR2 SVGAGI (reference sequence). The V end lost 6 bases, the J end lost 10 bases, and 13 bases lay between the germline ends. There are 13 residues in the CDR3.

The CDR3 DNA sequence: TGTGCCAGCAGCTCCAACCCCCGGGGTTACTTCACAGATACGCAGTATTTT. Protein sequence: CASSSNPRGYFTDTQYF. This rearrangement joins TRBV7-3 to TRBJ2-3; possibly TRBD2 for D (5 bases). This CDR3 contains 17 residues. Germline-derived CDR1 and CDR2 are SGHTA and FQGTGA. V shed 4 bases and J shed 2 bases, with 19 bases lying between them.

This clonotype was detected many times. This sequence joins TRBV12-3 or TRBV12-4 and TRBJ2-1; TRBD2 agrees at 10 bases. The CDR3 consists of 13 residues. Unmatched junction bases numbered 4, after V lost 11 bases and J lost 3 bases. The CDR3 spells CAATSGDYNEQFF. The CDR3 DNA reads as TGTGCCGCAACTAGCGGGGACTACAATGAGCAGTTCTTC.

This clonotype was seen a few times. The chain joins TRBV11-2 to TRBJ1-4, with D unresolved. The CDR3 contains 9 residues. V was pared by 1 base and J by 17 bases, with 5 bases between. CDR1 SGHAT and CDR2 FQNNGV come from the germline V gene. The chain's CDR3 is CASSLGSFF. The CDR3 nucleotides are TGTGCCAGCAGCTTAGGGAGTTTTTTT.

This clonotype has only a few counts. V usage is TRBV5-1 and J usage is TRBJ2-7, with a weak D call TRBD2 (5 bases). Trimming took 0 bases from V and 3 from J, leaving 7 bases between them. This CDR3 comprises 13 residues. The germline CDR1 and CDR2 sequences are SGHRS and YFSETQ. For the CDR3, the DNA is TGCGCCAGCAGCTTGGACGGGGTCTACGAGCAGTACTTC. This translates into CASSLDGVYEQYF. The entire variable domain, with the rest obtained from reference TRBV5-1 and TRBJ2-7, is as follows: KAGVTQTPRYLIKTRGQQVTLSCSPISGHRSVSWYQQTPGQGLQFLFEYFSETQRNKGNFPGRFSGRQFSNSRSEMNVSTLELGDSALYLCASSLDGVYEQYFGPGTRLTVT.

This clonotype was seen a handful of times. The CDR3 sequence is CASSPDWNTEAFF. In DNA, the CDR3 is TGTGCCAGCAGTCCAGACTGGAACACTGAAGCTTTCTTT. The rearrangement links TRBV7-8 to TRBJ1-1; D is unresolved. The V end was cut by 6 bases, the J end by 1 base, with 9 bases between. CDR3 size: 13 residues. Looked up from germline, CDR1 is SGHVS and CDR2 is FQNEAQ.